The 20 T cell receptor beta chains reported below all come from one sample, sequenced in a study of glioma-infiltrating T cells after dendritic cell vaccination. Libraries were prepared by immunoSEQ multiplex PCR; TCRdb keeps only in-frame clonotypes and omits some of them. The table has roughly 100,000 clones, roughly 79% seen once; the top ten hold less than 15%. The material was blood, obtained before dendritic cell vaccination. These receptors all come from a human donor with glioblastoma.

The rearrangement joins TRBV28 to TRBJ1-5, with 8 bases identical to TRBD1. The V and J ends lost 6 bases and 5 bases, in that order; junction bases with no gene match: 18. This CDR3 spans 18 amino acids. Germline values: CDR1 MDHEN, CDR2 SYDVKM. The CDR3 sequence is CASRVGQGKYTGDQPQHF. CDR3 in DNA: TGTGCCAGCAGGGTTGGACAGGGAAAATATACCGGCGATCAGCCCCAGCATTTT.

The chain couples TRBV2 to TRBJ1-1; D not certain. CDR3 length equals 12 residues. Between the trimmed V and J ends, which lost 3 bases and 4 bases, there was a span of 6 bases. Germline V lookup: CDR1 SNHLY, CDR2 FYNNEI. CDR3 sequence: CASSDDFTEAFF. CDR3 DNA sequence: TGTGCCAGCAGTGATGACTTCACTGAAGCTTTCTTT.

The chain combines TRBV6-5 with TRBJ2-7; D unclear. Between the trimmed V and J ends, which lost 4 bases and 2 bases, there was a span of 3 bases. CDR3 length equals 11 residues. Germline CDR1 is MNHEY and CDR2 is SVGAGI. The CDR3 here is CASSSTYEQYF. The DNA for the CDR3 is TGTGCCAGCAGTTCCACCTACGAGCAGTACTTC.

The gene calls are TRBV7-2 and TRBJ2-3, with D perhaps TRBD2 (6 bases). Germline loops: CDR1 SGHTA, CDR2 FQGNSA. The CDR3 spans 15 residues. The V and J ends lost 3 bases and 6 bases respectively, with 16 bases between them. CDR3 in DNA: TGTGCCAGCAGCTTCGTTTTGGCGGGGCTTGATACGCAGTATTTT. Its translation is CASSFVLAGLDTQYF.

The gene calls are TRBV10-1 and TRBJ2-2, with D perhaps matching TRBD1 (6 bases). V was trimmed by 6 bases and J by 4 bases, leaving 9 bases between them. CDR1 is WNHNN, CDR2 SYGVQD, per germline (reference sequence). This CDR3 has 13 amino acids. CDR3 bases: TGCGCCAGCAGCCCGGACAGCACCGGGGAGCTGTTTTTT. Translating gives CASSPDSTGELFF.

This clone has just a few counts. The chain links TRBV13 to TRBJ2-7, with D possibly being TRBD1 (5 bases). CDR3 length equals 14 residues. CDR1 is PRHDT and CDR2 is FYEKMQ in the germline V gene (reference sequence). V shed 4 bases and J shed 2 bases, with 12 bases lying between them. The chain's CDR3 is CASSSSGITYEQYF. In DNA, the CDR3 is TGTGCCAGCAGCTCGTCAGGGATTACCTACGAGCAGTACTTC.

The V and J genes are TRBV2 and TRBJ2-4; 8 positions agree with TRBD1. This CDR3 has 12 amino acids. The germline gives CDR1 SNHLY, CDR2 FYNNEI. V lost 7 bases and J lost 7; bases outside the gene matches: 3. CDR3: CASMTGANIQYF. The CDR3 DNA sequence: TGTGCCAGCATGACAGGGGCGAACATTCAGTACTTC.

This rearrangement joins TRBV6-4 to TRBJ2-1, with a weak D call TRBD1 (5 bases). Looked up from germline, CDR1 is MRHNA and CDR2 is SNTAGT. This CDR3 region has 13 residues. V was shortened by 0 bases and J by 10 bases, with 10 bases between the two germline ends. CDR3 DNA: TGTGCCAGCAGTGACTCATGGGGCAGGGAGCAGTTCTTC. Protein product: CASSDSWGREQFF.

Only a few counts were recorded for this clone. CDR3 region: CASRVQGLNQPQHF. The CDR3 DNA sequence: TGCGCCAGCAGGGTACAGGGGCTCAATCAGCCCCAGCATTTT. The chain uses TRBV10-2 and TRBJ1-5, with 7 bases lining up with TRBD1. Germline loops: CDR1 WSHSY, CDR2 SAAADI. The CDR3 totals 14 residues. V shed 6 bases and J 3 bases; nucleotides not matched to a gene: 5.

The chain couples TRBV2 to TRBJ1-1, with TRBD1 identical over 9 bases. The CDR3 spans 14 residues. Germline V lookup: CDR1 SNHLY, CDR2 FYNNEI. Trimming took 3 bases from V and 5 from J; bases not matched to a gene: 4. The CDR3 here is CASSEDRGATEAFF. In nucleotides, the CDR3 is TGTGCCAGCAGTGAGGACAGGGGAGCTACTGAAGCTTTCTTT.

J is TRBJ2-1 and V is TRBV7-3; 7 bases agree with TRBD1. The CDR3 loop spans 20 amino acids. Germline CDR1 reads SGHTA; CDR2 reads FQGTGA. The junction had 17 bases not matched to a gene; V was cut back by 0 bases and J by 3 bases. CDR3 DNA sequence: TGTGCCAGCAGCTTAACGGTAGCCGGGACAGCCCCCGGCCTCTACAATGAGCAGTTCTTC. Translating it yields CASSLTVAGTAPGLYNEQFF. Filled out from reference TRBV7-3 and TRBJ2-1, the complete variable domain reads GAGVSQTPSNKVTEKGKYVELRCDPISGHTALYWYRQSLGQGPEFLIYFQGTGAADDSGLPNDRFFAVRPEGSVSTLKIQRTERGDSAVYLCASSLTVAGTAPGLYNEQFFGPGTRLTVL.

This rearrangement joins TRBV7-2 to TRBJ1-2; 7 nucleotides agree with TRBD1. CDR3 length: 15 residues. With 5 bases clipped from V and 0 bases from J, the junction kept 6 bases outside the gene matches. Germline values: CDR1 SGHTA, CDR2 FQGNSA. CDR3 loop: CASSIGTATNYGYTF. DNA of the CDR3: TGTGCCAGCAGCATCGGGACAGCCACTAACTATGGCTACACCTTC.

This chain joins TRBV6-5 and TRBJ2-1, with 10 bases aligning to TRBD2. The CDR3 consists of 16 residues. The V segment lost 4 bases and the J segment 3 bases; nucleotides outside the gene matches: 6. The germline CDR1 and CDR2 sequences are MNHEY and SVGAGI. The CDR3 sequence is CASSSFLAGVYNEQFF. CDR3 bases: TGTGCCAGCAGTTCCTTTCTAGCGGGGGTCTACAATGAGCAGTTCTTC.

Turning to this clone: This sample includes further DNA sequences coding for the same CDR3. CDR3 in DNA: TGTGCCAGCAGCTTAGGCACAGGGCCCTATGGCTACACCTTC. Its translation is CASSLGTGPYGYTF. The chain uses TRBV7-2 and TRBJ1-2; maybe TRBD1 (6 bases). Germline V CDR1 and CDR2: SGHTA, FQGNSA. The CDR3 extends over 14 amino acids. V was pared by 1 base and J by 4 bases, with 10 bases between.

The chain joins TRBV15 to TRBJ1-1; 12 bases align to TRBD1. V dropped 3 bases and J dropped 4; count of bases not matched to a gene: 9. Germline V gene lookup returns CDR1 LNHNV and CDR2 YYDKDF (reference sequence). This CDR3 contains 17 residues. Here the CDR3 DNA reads TGTGCCACCAGCAGTCTCCTGGGGACAGGGGGCCGCACTGAAGCTTTCTTT. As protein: CATSSLLGTGGRTEAFF.

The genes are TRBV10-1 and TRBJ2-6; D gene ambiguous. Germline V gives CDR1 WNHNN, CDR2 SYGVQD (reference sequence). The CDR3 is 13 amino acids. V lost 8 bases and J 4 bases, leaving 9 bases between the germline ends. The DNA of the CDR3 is TGCGCCAGCGGGCCCTCAGGGGCCAACGTCCTGACTTTC. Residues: CASGPSGANVLTF.

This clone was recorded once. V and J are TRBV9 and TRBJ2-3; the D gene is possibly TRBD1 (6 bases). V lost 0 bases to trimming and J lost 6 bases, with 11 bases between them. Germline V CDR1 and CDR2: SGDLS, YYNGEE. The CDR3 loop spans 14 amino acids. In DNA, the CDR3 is TGTGCCAGCAGCGTAGAACAGGGTAGTGATACGCAGTATTTT. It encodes CASSVEQGSDTQYF.

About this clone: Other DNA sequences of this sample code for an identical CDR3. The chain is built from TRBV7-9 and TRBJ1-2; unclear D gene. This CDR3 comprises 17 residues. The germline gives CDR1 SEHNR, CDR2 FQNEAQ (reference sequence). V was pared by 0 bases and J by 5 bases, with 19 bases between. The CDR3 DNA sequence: TGTGCCAGCAGCTTAGCGCAGGTCACACCAGTCAATTATGGCTACACCTTC. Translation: CASSLAQVTPVNYGYTF.

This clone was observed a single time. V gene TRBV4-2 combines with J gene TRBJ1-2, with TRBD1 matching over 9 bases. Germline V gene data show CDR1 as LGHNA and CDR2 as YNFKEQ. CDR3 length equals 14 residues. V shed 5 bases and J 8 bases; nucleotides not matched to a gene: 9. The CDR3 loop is CASSEDRGGEGYTF. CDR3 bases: TGTGCCAGCAGCGAGGACAGGGGTGGTGAGGGCTACACCTTC.

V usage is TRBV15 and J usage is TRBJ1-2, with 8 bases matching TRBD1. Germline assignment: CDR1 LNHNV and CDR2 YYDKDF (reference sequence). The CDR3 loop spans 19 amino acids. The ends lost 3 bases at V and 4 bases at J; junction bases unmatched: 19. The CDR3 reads CATSSRAEDRAHIGYGYTF. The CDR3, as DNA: TGTGCCACCAGCAGCCGAGCCGAGGACAGGGCCCATATCGGCTATGGCTACACCTTC.